These 21 T cell receptor beta chains originate from one sample sequenced in a study of blood T cell repertoires in COVID-19. TCRdb's table, derived via immunoSEQ multiplex PCR, lists solely in-frame clones and lacks some. The table records about 20,000 clones, about 90% of them present only once. Source material: peripheral blood. Source of these receptors: a human donor in a cohort sampled during active COVID-19.

This chain uses TRBV29-1 with TRBJ2-7; TRBD1 matches at 7 bases. Germline V gene sequence: CDR1 SQVTM, CDR2 ANQGSEA. The CDR3 loop spans 12 amino acids. V trimming: 6 bases; J trimming: 0 bases; junction bases outside the gene matches: 2. The CDR3 here is CSVHRGSYEQYF. In nucleotides, the CDR3 is TGCAGCGTACACAGGGGCTCCTACGAGCAGTACTTC.

The rearrangement links TRBV30 to TRBJ2-2; 8 bases agree with TRBD1. Germline CDR1 is GTSNPN and CDR2 is SVGIG (reference sequence). There are 14 residues in the CDR3. The V segment lost 4 bases and the J segment 1 base; nucleotides outside the gene matches: 2. The chain's CDR3 is CAWKGTGNTGELFF. The DNA of the CDR3 is TGTGCCTGGAAGGGGACAGGGAACACCGGGGAGCTGTTTTTT.

This chain joins TRBV5-1 and TRBJ1-2, with 8 bases fitting TRBD1. Germline loops: CDR1 SGHRS, CDR2 YFSETQ. V trimming: 4 bases; J trimming: 8 bases; junction bases outside the gene matches: 16. The CDR3 loop spans 16 amino acids. Here the CDR3 reads CASSPYPAQGAYGYTF. In DNA, the CDR3 is TGCGCCAGCAGCCCCTACCCCGCCCAGGGGGCCTACGGCTACACCTTC.

This clone was seen a single time. The chain links TRBV11-2 to TRBJ2-3; 8 bases fit TRBD2. In germline, CDR1 is SGHAT, CDR2 FQNNGV. Trimming at V came to 0 bases and at J to 2 bases, leaving 7 bases not matched to a gene. The CDR3 loop spans 17 amino acids. For the CDR3, the DNA is TGTGCCAGCAGCTTAGACGGTCAGCGGGGGTACACAGATACGCAGTATTTT. It encodes CASSLDGQRGYTDTQYF.

This clone was recorded once. J is TRBJ2-5 and V is TRBV11-3, with TRBD2 matching 13 bases. CDR3 length: 16 amino acids. Germline lookup yields CDR1 SGHNT and CDR2 YENEEA. Unmatched junction bases numbered 6, after V lost 3 bases and J lost 5 bases. The CDR3 nucleotides read TGTGCCAGCAGCTTCGGACTAGCGGGAGATAGGGAGACCCAGTACTTC. Amino acid sequence: CASSFGLAGDRETQYF.

The chain carries TRBV29-1 and TRBJ2-1; 10 bases are a match to TRBD1. Trimming removed 6 bases from V and 5 bases from J; junction bases left unmatched: 4. This CDR3 is 13 amino acids long. Germline values: CDR1 SQVTM, CDR2 ANQGSEA. CDR3 nucleotide sequence: TGCAGCGTGGACAGGGGGTACGACAATGAGCAGTTCTTC. Its translation: CSVDRGYDNEQFF.

This chain links TRBV28 with TRBJ1-2; D uncertain. Germline CDR1 reads MDHEN; CDR2 reads SYDVKM. Trimming pared 6 bases from V and 4 bases from J, leaving 18 bases between. CDR3 size: 15 residues. The CDR3 DNA follows: TGTGCCAGCAGATCTCAGGTGACCTTACTCTATGGCTACACCTTC. This encodes CASRSQVTLLYGYTF.

The CDR3, as DNA: TGTGCCAGTAGTAGCGGGGACGGAATCCTCAACTATGGCTACACCTTC. This sequence encodes CASSSGDGILNYGYTF. This chain uses TRBV19 with TRBJ1-2; D is perhaps TRBD1 (5 bases). Germline V gene sequence: CDR1 LNHDA, CDR2 SQIVND (reference sequence). V lost 4 bases and J 2 bases, leaving 17 bases between the germline ends. The length of the CDR3 is 16 residues.

This chain connects TRBV6-6 to TRBJ1-1; D gene ambiguous. The V gene lost 3 bases and the J gene lost 1 base, with 9 bases spanning the gap. Germline-derived CDR1 and CDR2 are MNHNY and SVGAGI (reference sequence). The CDR3 consists of 14 residues. The CDR3 is CASSYIVRNTEAFF. DNA of the CDR3: TGTGCCAGCAGTTATATAGTGAGGAACACTGAAGCTTTCTTT.

The chain links TRBV4-2 to TRBJ1-5; D possibly corresponds to TRBD1 (5 bases). In germline, CDR1 is LGHNA, CDR2 YNFKEQ. CDR3 length: 15 amino acids. Trimming stripped 0 bases from V and 2 bases from J, with 8 bases between. The CDR3 here is CASSQERGGNQPQHF. CDR3 coding DNA: TGTGCCAGCAGCCAAGAACGGGGGGGCAATCAGCCCCAGCATTTT.

The chain has TRBV7-9 and TRBJ2-1, with TRBD2 matching 10 bases. The V segment lost 2 bases and the J segment 11 bases; nucleotides outside the gene matches: 9. CDR1 is SEHNR and CDR2 is FQNEAQ in the germline V gene (reference sequence). The CDR3 contains 15 residues. This CDR3 is CASSLTASSGGKQFF. The CDR3 coding sequence is TGTGCCAGCAGCTTAACTGCGTCTAGCGGGGGAAAGCAGTTCTTC.

This clone was detected only a few times. The chain employs TRBV5-1 and TRBJ1-2, with a weak D call TRBD1 (5 bases). The CDR3 has 14 residues. Looked up from germline, CDR1 is SGHRS and CDR2 is YFSETQ. V was trimmed by 4 bases and J by 4 bases, leaving 14 bases between them. CDR3: CASSVQGLGYGYTF. In nucleotides, the CDR3 is TGCGCCAGCAGCGTTCAGGGCCTCGGCTATGGCTACACCTTC.

This clone was seen a single time. The chain carries TRBV9 and TRBJ2-3, with TRBD2 as a possible D gene (6 bases). The V gene lost 3 bases and the J gene lost 0 bases, with 11 bases spanning the gap. This CDR3 is 15 amino acids long. Germline V gene data show CDR1 as SGDLS and CDR2 as YYNGEE. CDR3 in amino acids: CASSASGTSTDTQYF. The DNA of the CDR3 is TGTGCCAGCAGCGCTTCCGGGACTAGCACAGATACGCAGTATTTT.

This clone was found once. The rearrangement uses TRBV21-1 and TRBJ2-3; the table's D call of TRBD2 was not tested on the DNA. TRBV21-1 counts as a pseudogene. The CDR3 spans 18 residues. Written as DNA, the CDR3 is TGTGCCAGCAGCCCTCGGGAGGGCCTAACCTTTAGCACAGATACGCAGTATTTT. It translates to CASSPREGLTFSTDTQYF.

In this sample, this clone turned up a few times. The chain has TRBV11-2 and TRBJ1-2; maybe TRBD1 (6 bases). The CDR3 contains 15 residues. Germline-derived CDR1 and CDR2 are SGHAT and FQNNGV. Trimming stripped 2 bases from V and 4 bases from J, with 14 bases between. CDR3 in amino acids: CASSLSVWTAYGYTF. CDR3 coding DNA: TGTGCCAGCAGCTTAAGTGTATGGACAGCCTATGGCTACACCTTC.

The chain uses TRBV28 and TRBJ1-1, with D unclear. Between the trimmed V and J ends, which lost 5 bases and 4 bases, there was a span of 17 bases. The CDR3 consists of 15 residues. The germline V gene has CDR1 MDHEN and CDR2 SYDVKM. The CDR3 nucleotides read TGTGCCAGCAGTCCCTCGCTTGGAGTGGGCACTGAAGCTTTCTTT. The encoded protein is CASSPSLGVGTEAFF.

This chain connects TRBV10-3 to TRBJ2-1, with TRBD2 as a possible D gene (7 bases). V gave up 5 bases and J gave up 2 bases, with 19 bases separating them. The germline gives CDR1 ENHRY, CDR2 SYGVKD. The CDR3 loop spans 17 amino acids. DNA of the CDR3: TGTGCCATCAGTACAACGGGGGCGGGGGTAGCCTACAATGAGCAGTTCTTC. Its protein product is CAISTTGAGVAYNEQFF.

The genes are TRBV9 and TRBJ2-1; 12 bases agree with TRBD2. Trimming took 3 bases from V and 4 from J; bases not matched to a gene: 8. This CDR3 is 17 amino acids long. The germline gives CDR1 SGDLS, CDR2 YYNGEE. The CDR3 nucleotides read TGTGCCAGCAGCGCGGCTAGCGGGGGGGCGGGGTACAATGAGCAGTTCTTC. This gives the protein CASSAASGGAGYNEQFF.

The chain employs TRBV9 and TRBJ2-7; weak D call: TRBD2 (6 bases). V shed 3 bases and J shed 4 bases, with 14 bases lying between them. CDR3 length: 14 residues. CDR1 and CDR2 (germline): SGDLS, YYNGEE. The CDR3 loop reads CASSAPGLPYEQYF. CDR3 nucleotide sequence: TGTGCCAGCAGCGCCCCGGGACTGCCGTACGAGCAGTACTTC. The full variable domain, with the rest looked up from reference TRBV9 and TRBJ2-7, is DSGVTQTPKHLITATGQRVTLRCSPRSGDLSVYWYQQSLDQGLQFLIQYYNGEERAKGNILERFSAQQFPDLHSELNLSSLELGDSALYFCASSAPGLPYEQYFGPGTRLTVT.

CDR3 sequence reads: CASSLEYLAGGEQFF. The CDR3 DNA is TGTGCCAGCAGCTTAGAATACCTAGCGGGGGGCGAGCAGTTCTTC. The V gene is TRBV11-3, the J gene TRBJ2-1; TRBD2 matches at 11 bases. This CDR3 is built from 15 residues. J gave up 10 bases and V 0 bases, and 5 bases lay outside the gene matches. The V gene's germline CDR1 is SGHNT and CDR2 YENEEA. The full variable domain, rest sourced from reference TRBV11-3 and TRBJ2-1, is EAGVVQSPRYKIIEKKQPVAFWCNPISGHNTLYWYLQNLGQGPELLIRYENEEAVDDSQLPKDRFSAERLKGVDSTLKIQPAELGDSAVYLCASSLEYLAGGEQFFGPGTRLTVL.

The genes are TRBV6-2 or TRBV6-3 and TRBJ2-1; 7 nucleotides align to TRBD2. V shed 2 bases, J shed 10 bases, and the junction held 11 bases outside the gene matches. Germline values: CDR1 MNHEY, CDR2 SVGEGT. The CDR3 runs to 15 residues. As DNA, the CDR3 is TGTGCCAGCAGTTACAGGCGGGAGATACTGTGGGAGCAGTTCTTC. This sequence encodes CASSYRREILWEQFF.